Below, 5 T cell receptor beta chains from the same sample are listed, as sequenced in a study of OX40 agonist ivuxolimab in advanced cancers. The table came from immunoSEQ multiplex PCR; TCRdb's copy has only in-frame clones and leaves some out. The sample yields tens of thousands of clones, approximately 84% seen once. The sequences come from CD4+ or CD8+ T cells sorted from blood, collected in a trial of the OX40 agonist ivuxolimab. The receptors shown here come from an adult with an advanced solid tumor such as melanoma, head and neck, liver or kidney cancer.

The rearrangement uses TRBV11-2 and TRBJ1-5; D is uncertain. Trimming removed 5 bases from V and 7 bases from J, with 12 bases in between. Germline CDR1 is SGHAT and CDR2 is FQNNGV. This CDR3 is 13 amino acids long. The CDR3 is CASSLGVQQPQHF. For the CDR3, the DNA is TGTGCCAGCAGCCTGGGAGTCCAACAGCCCCAGCATTTT.

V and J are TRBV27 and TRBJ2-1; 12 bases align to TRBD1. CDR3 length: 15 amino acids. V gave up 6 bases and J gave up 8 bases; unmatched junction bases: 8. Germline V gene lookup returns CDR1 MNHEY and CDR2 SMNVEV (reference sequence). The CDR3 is CASRTGTGGLYEQFF. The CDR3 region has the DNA TGTGCCAGCAGGACCGGGACAGGGGGCCTGTATGAGCAGTTCTTC.

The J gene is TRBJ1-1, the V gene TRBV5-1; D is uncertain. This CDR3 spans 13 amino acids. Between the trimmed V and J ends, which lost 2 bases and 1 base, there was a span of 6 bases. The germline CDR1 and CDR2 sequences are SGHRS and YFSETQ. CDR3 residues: CASSFPENTEAFF. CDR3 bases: TGCGCCAGCAGCTTCCCAGAGAACACTGAAGCTTTCTTT.

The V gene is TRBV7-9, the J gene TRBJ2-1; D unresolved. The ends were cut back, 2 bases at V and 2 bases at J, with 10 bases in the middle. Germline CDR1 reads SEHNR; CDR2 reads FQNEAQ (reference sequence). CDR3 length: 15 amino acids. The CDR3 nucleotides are TGTGCCAGCAGCTTAAAACCTGGTCCCTACAATGAGCAGTTCTTC. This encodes CASSLKPGPYNEQFF.

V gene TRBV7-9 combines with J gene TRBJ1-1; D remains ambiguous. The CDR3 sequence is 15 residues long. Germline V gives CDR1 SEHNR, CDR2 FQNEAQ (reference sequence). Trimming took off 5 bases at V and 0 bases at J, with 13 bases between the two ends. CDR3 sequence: CASSAAGNVNTEAFF. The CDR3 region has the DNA TGTGCCAGCAGCGCCGCCGGGAATGTGAACACTGAAGCTTTCTTT.